These 14 T cell receptor beta chains came from one sample sequenced in a study of T-cell memory formation after mild COVID-19 (dated by TCRdb to the early 2020s). The library was built by means of 5' RACE. TCRdb records Illumina NovaSeq 6000 as the sequencer. TCRdb itself trimmed the public reads at Q25 with fastp, ran MiXCR and retained productive beta chains. CDR3 protein sequences are deduplicated, and each keeps its most common genes and DNA. In all, the sample holds approximately 400,000 distinct CDR3 sequences, and 15% to 20% of those were seen once. 20% to 25% of the sample comes from the top ten. The sequenced sample consisted of PBMCs or a T cell subset sorted from them (not recorded which). These receptors all come from a man aged 18 to 35 who had mild COVID-19 (a few samples of this study predate the infection). The sample titles of this study are shuffled in the database, so cell type and time point are left out; the donor was told from shared clones.

In this sample, this clonotype turned up a few times. The chain employs TRBV18 and TRBJ1-1, with TRBD1 as a possible D gene (6 bases). There are 15 residues in the CDR3. Germline V gives CDR1 KGHSH, CDR2 LQKENI. Trimming stripped 0 bases from V and 4 bases from J, with 12 bases between. The CDR3: CASSPPTGGTTEAFF. For the CDR3, the DNA is TGTGCCAGCTCACCACCGACCGGGGGCACCACTGAAGCTTTCTTT.

This clonotype has ten or more counts. The V call is TRBV27, the J call TRBJ2-1; 8 nucleotides match TRBD1. The CDR3 sequence is 14 residues long. CDR1 is MNHEY and CDR2 is SMNVEV in the germline V gene (reference sequence). V lost 5 bases, J lost 7 bases, and 7 bases stayed unmatched. For the CDR3, the DNA is TGTGCCAGCAGTCAAGGCAGGGGGCGGAATGAGCAGTTCTTC. Residues: CASSQGRGRNEQFF.

This clonotype was counted only a few times. The V and J genes are TRBV3-2 and TRBJ1-2; no check of the table's D call, TRBD1, against the DNA was made. TRBV3-2 is shown as a pseudogene. The CDR3 is made up of 14 amino acids. This chain's CDR3 is CASSQEAGIHGYTF. In nucleotides, the CDR3 is TGTGCCAGCAGCCAAGAAGCAGGGATCCATGGCTACACCTTC.

This clonotype was seen a few times. This chain links TRBV28 with TRBJ1-2, with D tentatively TRBD1 (5 bases). Germline values: CDR1 MDHEN, CDR2 SYDVKM. Trimming left V 6 bases short and J 0 bases short, with 14 bases between. This CDR3 spans 15 amino acids. The CDR3 nucleotides read TGTGCCAGCAGGCCCCGGGACGGCACTAACTATGGCTACACCTTC. Translating gives CASRPRDGTNYGYTF.

This clonotype was observed a few times. CDR3 sequence: CASSMGPNEQFF. CDR3 nucleotide sequence: TGTGCCAGTAGTATGGGTCCCAATGAGCAGTTCTTC. The chain links TRBV19 to TRBJ2-1; D is unresolved. Deletions cut 3 bases from V and 6 bases from J, with 6 bases between. Looked up from germline, CDR1 is LNHDA and CDR2 is SQIVND (reference sequence). The CDR3 is 12 amino acids.

This clonotype was counted a few times. This chain uses TRBV5-6 with TRBJ2-7; 10 bases align to TRBD1. Per germline, CDR1 SGHDT and CDR2 YYEEEE. Trimming cost V 5 bases and J 3 bases; bases outside gene matches: 8. The CDR3 is made up of 15 amino acids. This CDR3 is CASSRAGTGDYEQYV. The CDR3 DNA sequence: TGTGCCAGCAGTAGGGCCGGGACAGGGGACTACGAGCAGTACGTC.

The genes are TRBV6-2 or TRBV6-3 and TRBJ1-4; D is unclear. The CDR3 covers 13 residues. Trimming stripped 8 bases from V and 14 bases from J, with 21 bases between. The germline V gene encodes CDR1 MNHEY and CDR2 SVGEGT. The CDR3 is CASGPLAARTLFF. The CDR3 nucleotides read TGTGCCAGCGGACCACTCGCGGCCAGGACTCTGTTTTTT.

J is TRBJ2-5 and V is TRBV6-5; D possibly corresponds to TRBD1 (6 bases). The V gene lost 5 bases and the J gene lost 3 bases, with 13 bases spanning the gap. Germline CDR1 is MNHEY and CDR2 is SVGAGI. The CDR3 is made up of 14 amino acids. DNA for the CDR3: TGTGCCAGCAGTCCACAGGGTGGCGAAGAGACCCAGTACTTC. Encoded protein: CASSPQGGEETQYF.

This clonotype showed up many times. The chain uses TRBV7-2 and TRBJ1-1; D gene ambiguous. CDR3 size: 12 residues. Trimming cost V 4 bases and J 1 base, with 4 bases left between them. Germline lookup yields CDR1 SGHTA and CDR2 FQGNSA. The CDR3 loop reads CASSSRNTEAFF. CDR3 bases: TGTGCCAGCAGCTCTCGGAACACTGAAGCTTTCTTT.

This clonotype has just a few counts. The chain links TRBV20-1 to TRBJ2-3; D is unresolved. The germline V and J ends were trimmed by 0 bases and 2 bases, with 9 bases remaining between them. Germline V gene sequence: CDR1 DFQATT, CDR2 SNEGSKA (reference sequence). This CDR3 contains 14 residues. The DNA for the CDR3 is TGCAGTGCTAGAGATAATAGGCTCACAGATACGCAGTATTTT. It encodes CSARDNRLTDTQYF.

The chain has TRBV12-3 or TRBV12-4 and TRBJ1-1; unclear D gene. The V and J ends lost 8 bases and 4 bases respectively, with 5 bases between them. The CDR3 extends over 10 amino acids. The CDR3 DNA reads as TGTGCCAGCCGGTCCACTGAAGCTTTCTTT. Its translation: CASRSTEAFF.

The gene calls are TRBV5-5 and TRBJ1-2, with D hard to call. V was pared by 1 base and J by 10 bases, with 11 bases between. The CDR3 spans 12 residues. The germline V gene encodes CDR1 SGHKS and CDR2 YYEKEE (reference sequence). This chain's CDR3 is CASSLPGGDYTF. Written as DNA, the CDR3 is TGTGCCAGCAGCTTGCCGGGAGGTGACTACACCTTC.

This chain uses TRBV7-8 with TRBJ2-5, with a tentative D call TRBD2 (5 bases). This CDR3 is 13 amino acids long. Germline V CDR1 and CDR2: SGHVS, FQNEAQ. V lost 6 bases, J lost 1 base, and 9 bases lay in between. The CDR3 loop reads CASSTGIQETQYF. CDR3 nucleotide sequence: TGTGCCAGCAGTACCGGGATCCAAGAGACCCAGTACTTC.

This clonotype turned up a few times. The V and J genes are TRBV2 and TRBJ1-3; 9 positions agree with TRBD1. V shed 9 bases, J shed 8 bases, and the junction held 5 bases outside the gene matches. Germline CDR1 reads SNHLY; CDR2 reads FYNNEI. This CDR3 is built from 12 residues. The CDR3 DNA is TGTGCCAGGGGACAGGGCATGGACACCATATATTTT. This codes for CARGQGMDTIYF. The full variable domain, with the rest looked up from reference TRBV2 and TRBJ1-3, is EPEVTQTPSHQVTQMGQEVILRCVPISNHLYFYWYRQILGQKVEFLVSFYNNEISEKSEIFDDQFSVERPDGSNFTLKIRSTKLEDSAMYFCARGQGMDTIYFGEGSWLTVV.